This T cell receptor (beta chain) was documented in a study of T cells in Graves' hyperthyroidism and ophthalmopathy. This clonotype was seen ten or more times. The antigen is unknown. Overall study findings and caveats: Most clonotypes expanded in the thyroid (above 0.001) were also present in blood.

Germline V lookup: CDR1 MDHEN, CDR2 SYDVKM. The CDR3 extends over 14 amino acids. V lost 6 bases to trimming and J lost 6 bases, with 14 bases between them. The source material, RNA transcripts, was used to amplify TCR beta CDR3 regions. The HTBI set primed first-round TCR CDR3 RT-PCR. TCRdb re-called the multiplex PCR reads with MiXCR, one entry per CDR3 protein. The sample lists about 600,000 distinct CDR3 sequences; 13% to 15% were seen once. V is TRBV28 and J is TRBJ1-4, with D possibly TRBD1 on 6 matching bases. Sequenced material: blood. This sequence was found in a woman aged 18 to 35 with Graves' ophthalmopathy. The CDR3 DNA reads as TGTGCCAGCAGGAGGGGGGGGGCTGATGAAAAACTGTTTTTT. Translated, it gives CASRRGGADEKLFF.